These 21 T cell receptor beta chains were all obtained from the same sample, sequenced in a study of control samples from healthy donors and cancer patients. TCRdb keeps only in-frame clones here, not all; method: immunoSEQ multiplex PCR. The data hold 22,000 or so clones, with around 85% observed a single time. The sample comprised PBMCs. All receptors come from a man in his 60s with head and neck cancer.

The genes are TRBV25-1 and TRBJ2-2, with 11 bases lining up with TRBD2. The CDR3 is 17 amino acids. The germline V gene has CDR1 MGHDK and CDR2 SYGVNS. The ends lost 6 bases at V and 1 base at J; junction bases unmatched: 7. The chain's CDR3 is CASSLLAGVRNTGELFF. CDR3 sequence (DNA): TGTGCCAGCAGCCTACTAGCGGGAGTACGGAACACCGGGGAGCTGTTTTTT.

About this clone itself: Other DNA sequences of this sample code for an identical CDR3. This chain connects TRBV13 to TRBJ1-6; D not resolved. Trimming took 0 bases from V and 3 from J, leaving 6 bases between them. The germline V gene has CDR1 PRHDT and CDR2 FYEKMQ (reference sequence). The CDR3 is made up of 15 amino acids. The CDR3 DNA reads TGTGCCAGCAGCTTAGGGCAGAGCTATAATTCACCCCTCCACTTT. Its translation is CASSLGQSYNSPLHF. The whole variable domain, filled in from reference TRBV13 and TRBJ1-6, reads AAGVIQSPRHLIKEKRETATLKCYPIPRHDTVYWYQQGPGQDPQFLISFYEKMQSDKGSIPDRFSAQQFSDYHSELNMSSLELGDSALYFCASSLGQSYNSPLHFGNGTRLTVT.

There are a few counts of this clone. The rearrangement links TRBV7-9 to TRBJ2-1; a possible D gene is TRBD1 (6 bases). V lost 5 bases to trimming and J lost 8 bases, with 13 bases between them. CDR3 length: 13 amino acids. Germline V gene lookup returns CDR1 SEHNR and CDR2 FQNEAQ (reference sequence). The CDR3 region is CASSQGSGDEQFF. Written as DNA, the CDR3 is TGTGCCAGCAGCCAGGGATCAGGGGATGAGCAGTTCTTC.

The rearrangement joins TRBV2 to TRBJ2-1; 9 bases map to TRBD2. The CDR3 is made up of 17 amino acids. Germline assignment: CDR1 SNHLY and CDR2 FYNNEI. With 6 bases clipped from V and 0 bases from J, the junction kept 9 bases outside the gene matches. CDR3 protein: CASRALAGKSSYNEQFF. CDR3 DNA: TGTGCCAGCAGAGCGCTAGCGGGAAAGAGCTCCTACAATGAGCAGTTCTTC.

The CDR3 nucleotides are TGTGCCAGTAGCCCGGGACTAGCGGACGAGCAGTACTTC. It specifies CASSPGLADEQYF. V usage is TRBV19 and J usage is TRBJ2-7, with TRBD2 matching over 11 bases. The CDR3 length is 13 residues. Germline V CDR1 and CDR2: LNHDA, SQIVND (reference sequence). The J segment lost 5 bases and the V segment lost 6 bases, leaving 3 bases of the junction unmatched. The variable domain in full, completed from reference TRBV19 and TRBJ2-7, reads DGGITQSPKYLFRKEGQNVTLSCEQNLNHDAMYWYRQDPGQGLRLIYYSQIVNDFQKGDIAEGYSVSREKKESFPLTVTSAQKNPTAFYLCASSPGLADEQYFGPGTRLTVT.

The rearrangement links TRBV25-1 to TRBJ2-3; D gene uncertain. Trimming stripped 6 bases from V and 6 bases from J, with 10 bases between. CDR1 and CDR2 (germline): MGHDK, SYGVNS. There are 12 residues in the CDR3. In nucleotides, the CDR3 is TGTGCCAGCAGCGAAAGCGTGGATACGCAGTATTTT. Encoded protein: CASSESVDTQYF. Variable domain in full (rest from reference TRBV25-1 and TRBJ2-3): EADIYQTPRYLVIGTGKKITLECSQTMGHDKMYWYQQDPGMELHLIHYSYGVNSTEKGDLSSESTVSRIRTEHFPLTLESARPSHTSQYLCASSESVDTQYFGPGTRLTVL.

This chain uses TRBV2 with TRBJ2-7, with no clear D. Germline V gene sequence: CDR1 SNHLY, CDR2 FYNNEI. Trimming shortened V by 7 bases and J by 3 bases, and 13 bases separated the two germline ends. The CDR3 runs to 13 residues. The CDR3 region is CASTESSYYEQYV. CDR3 nucleotides: TGTGCCAGCACGGAGAGCTCCTACTACGAGCAGTACGTC.

The chain links TRBV30 to TRBJ2-3; TRBD2 matches 7 bases. V was clipped by 8 bases and J by 3 bases; unmatched bases: 8. The CDR3 spans 13 residues. CDR1 is GTSNPN and CDR2 is SVGIG in the germline V gene (reference sequence). The CDR3 is CARGREVTDTQYF. The CDR3 DNA reads as TGTGCCCGGGGACGGGAGGTGACAGATACGCAGTATTTT.

The CDR3 bases are TGTGCCAGTGGACTTGATCCCTACGAGCAGTACTTC. Its translation is CASGLDPYEQYF. The rearrangement uses TRBV6-5 and TRBJ2-7; tentative D call: TRBD2 (5 bases). The V gene lost 9 bases and the J gene lost 2 bases, with 11 bases spanning the gap. Germline CDR1 MNHEY, CDR2 SVGAGI. CDR3 size: 12 residues.

The V call is TRBV30, the J call TRBJ1-2; D unresolved. V lost 0 bases and J lost 12, with 14 bases in between. The length of the CDR3 is 12 residues. CDR1 and CDR2 (germline): GTSNPN, SVGIG (reference sequence). CDR3 protein: CAWSVQQRRHTF. The CDR3 coding sequence is TGTGCCTGGAGTGTCCAACAGCGTCGACACACCTTC.

The chain has TRBV18 and TRBJ2-5, with D possibly being TRBD1 (5 bases). Trimming left V 2 bases short and J 1 base short, with 11 bases between. The length of the CDR3 is 15 residues. Germline assignment: CDR1 KGHSH and CDR2 LQKENI. The CDR3 region is CASSPVQGSQETQYF. Written as DNA, the CDR3 is TGTGCCAGCTCACCAGTGCAGGGTAGCCAAGAGACCCAGTACTTC.

This clone was seen more than once but under ten times. V usage is TRBV6-5 and J usage is TRBJ1-1, with a tentative D call TRBD1 (6 bases). CDR1 is MNHEY and CDR2 is SVGAGI in the germline V gene. CDR3 length: 15 amino acids. V dropped 5 bases and J dropped 2 bases, with 15 bases sitting between them. The CDR3 sequence: CASSHLGGRNTEAFF. The CDR3, as DNA: TGTGCCAGCAGTCACCTAGGGGGTCGTAACACTGAAGCTTTCTTT.

The chain is built from TRBV6-5 and TRBJ1-1; weak D call: TRBD1 (5 bases). This CDR3 has 15 residues. Germline V gene sequence: CDR1 MNHEY, CDR2 SVGAGI. V shed 5 bases and J shed 5 bases, with 18 bases lying between them. The CDR3 region is CASSPMAGGGTEAFF. CDR3 sequence (DNA): TGTGCCAGCAGTCCTATGGCCGGGGGAGGAACTGAAGCTTTCTTT.

The chain combines TRBV7-9 with TRBJ2-3; TRBD1 or TRBD2 may be the D gene (5 bases each). Deletions cut 7 bases from V and 6 bases from J, with 14 bases between. Germline V gives CDR1 SEHNR, CDR2 FQNEAQ (reference sequence). The CDR3 totals 13 residues. The CDR3 sequence is CASMRGTPDTQYF. The DNA of the CDR3 is TGTGCCAGCATGAGGGGAACCCCCGATACGCAGTATTTT.

This rearrangement joins TRBV2 to TRBJ1-1, with D possibly matching TRBD1 (6 bases). Trimming stripped 8 bases from V and 1 base from J, with 20 bases between. Germline V gene data show CDR1 as SNHLY and CDR2 as FYNNEI. The CDR3 spans 16 residues. CDR3 sequence (DNA): TGTGCCAGCCTTTTAGGTCCGGGGGCGGCGAACACTGAAGCTTTCTTT. Its translation is CASLLGPGAANTEAFF.

The V gene is TRBV6-5, the J gene TRBJ1-3, with D hard to call. The ends were cut back, 7 bases at V and 0 bases at J, with 13 bases in the middle. The germline gives CDR1 MNHEY, CDR2 SVGAGI. The CDR3 loop spans 15 amino acids. In nucleotides, the CDR3 is TGTGCCAGCACCCCGGGAACCGCCTCTGGAAACACCATATATTTT. This translates into CASTPGTASGNTIYF.

This chain uses TRBV7-6 with TRBJ2-5, with 8 bases identical to TRBD2. J lost 2 bases, V lost 5 bases, and 19 bases had no gene match. This CDR3 comprises 19 residues. Germline CDR1 SGHVS, CDR2 FNYEAQ. The CDR3 nucleotides are TGTGCCAGCAGCGCTGACTCGAGCGGGAGAGGAGGTTCTCAAGAGACCCAGTACTTC. Amino acids: CASSADSSGRGGSQETQYF.

This rearrangement joins TRBV5-1 to TRBJ2-3, with TRBD2 matching 14 bases. J was trimmed by 5 bases and V by 5 bases; bases with no gene match: 7. CDR3 size: 16 residues. In germline, CDR1 is SGHRS, CDR2 YFSETQ. The CDR3 nucleotides read TGCGCCAGCAGTTCGGGACTAGCGGGAGCGGGAGATACGCAGTATTTT. Encoded protein: CASSSGLAGAGDTQYF.

The chain uses TRBV4-1 and TRBJ2-7, with TRBD2 matching over 9 bases. J was trimmed by 5 bases and V by 0 bases; bases with no gene match: 5. This CDR3 spans 15 amino acids. CDR1 and CDR2 (germline): MGHRA, YSYEKL. CDR3 region: CASSQDPASGNEQYV. In DNA form, the CDR3 reads TGCGCCAGCAGCCAAGATCCTGCTAGCGGGAACGAGCAGTACGTC.

The chain recombines TRBV15 with TRBJ2-7; 8 nucleotides match TRBD1. The CDR3 has 17 amino acids. V shed 2 bases, J shed 2 bases, and the junction held 11 bases outside the gene matches. CDR1 LNHNV and CDR2 YYDKDF come from the germline V gene (reference sequence). The CDR3 nucleotides are TGTGCCACCAGCAGATTCGGGGACAGGCAGCCCCCCTACGAGCAGTACTTC. Translating it yields CATSRFGDRQPPYEQYF.

J is TRBJ2-2 and V is TRBV15, with D perhaps given as TRBD1 or TRBD2 (5 bases each). The CDR3 length is 14 residues. The V end was cut by 5 bases, the J end by 4 bases, with 11 bases between. Germline V gene sequence: CDR1 LNHNV, CDR2 YYDKDF (reference sequence). The CDR3, as DNA: TGTGCCACCAGCCCCGGGACCTTCACCGGGGAGCTGTTTTTT. It specifies CATSPGTFTGELFF. The full variable domain, rest sourced from reference TRBV15 and TRBJ2-2, is DAMVIQNPRYQVTQFGKPVTLSCSQTLNHNVMYWYQQKSSQAPKLLFHYYDKDFNNEADTPDNFQSRRPNTSFCFLDIRSPGLGDTAMYLCATSPGTFTGELFFGEGSRLTVL.